Listed below are T cell receptor beta chains from one sample, sequenced in a study of CD8 T cells in Susac syndrome. TCRdb redid the calling of the immunoSEQ multiplex PCR reads with MiXCR, one entry per CDR3 protein. The sample consists of 150,000 to 200,000 distinct CDR3 sequences, 80% to 95% of them appearing once. The sequenced material came from CD4+ T cells from PBMCs. Receptor source: a human donor in good health. Both conserved end residues are part of each CDR3. Each record gives: J gene, V gene, clone size, D gene, CDR3 length, CDR3 protein, CDR3 DNA. A D gene is named only where the DNA matches it firmly. A clone size is listed for some rows: how often the clone was seen (once, few, many), or a class if it is expanded.

>TRBJ2-3|TRBV9|-|-|15
CASSVDGQNTDTQYF
TGTGCCAGCAGCGTTGACGGTCAGAACACAGATACGCAGTATTTT
>TRBJ1-4|TRBV5-6|-|TRBD1|17
CASSAPLSQGRNEKLFF
TGTGCCAGCAGCGCACCACTTTCACAGGGGCGGAATGAAAAACTGTTTTTT
>TRBJ1-2|TRBV20-1|-|-|9
CSAAFPTTF
TGCAGTGCTGCGTTCCCCACCACCTTC
>TRBJ2-7|TRBV5-1|-|TRBD1|14
CASSPGQGVYEQYF
TGCGCCAGCAGCCCAGGACAGGGGGTCTACGAGCAGTACTTC
>TRBJ2-2|TRBV27|-|-|16
CASSSIAGLNTGELFF
TGTGCCAGCAGTTCGATTGCAGGGTTGAACACCGGGGAGCTGTTTTTT
>TRBJ2-5|TRBV29-1|once|-|12
CSVDPLDQTQYF
TGCAGCGTTGACCCCCTTGACCAGACCCAGTACTTC
>TRBJ1-5|TRBV10-3|-|-|13
CAIRGTSNQPQHF
TGTGCCATCAGGGGAACCTCTAATCAGCCCCAGCATTTT
>TRBJ2-5|TRBV2|-|TRBD2|11
CASRVGLVQYF
TGTGCCAGCAGAGTTGGACTAGTTCAGTACTTC
>TRBJ2-5|TRBV6-5|-|TRBD2|15
CASSYGAGGEETQYF
TGTGCCAGCAGTTACGGTGCGGGGGGGGAGGAGACCCAGTACTTC
>TRBJ1-1|TRBV29-1|once|-|12
CSVLGLNTEAFF
TGCAGCGTCCTAGGTCTGAACACTGAAGCTTTCTTT
>TRBJ1-5|TRBV6-5|-|-|16
CASSSRSGGRDQPQHF
TGTGCCAGCAGTTCCCGAAGCGGGGGAAGGGATCAGCCCCAGCATTTT
>TRBJ1-3|TRBV20-1|-|-|14
CSVASGAGGNTIYF
TGCAGTGTCGCCTCTGGGGCTGGTGGAAACACCATATATTTT
>TRBJ1-5|TRBV5-1|once|TRBD1|16
CASSLGTGGAGQPQHF
TGCGCCAGCAGCTTAGGGACAGGGGGCGCAGGTCAGCCCCAGCATTTT
>TRBJ2-7|TRBV29-1|-|TRBD1|14
CSVEDGGQGAEQYF
TGCAGCGTTGAAGACGGGGGACAGGGGGCGGAGCAGTACTTC
>TRBJ2-5|TRBV28|-|TRBD1|14
CASSPGGPQETQYF
TGTGCCAGCAGTCCAGGGGGCCCCCAAGAGACCCAGTACTTC
>TRBJ2-3|TRBV11-2|-|TRBD1|16
CASSSLGTGVADTQYF
TGTGCCAGCAGCTCCCTGGGGACAGGGGTGGCAGATACGCAGTATTTT
>TRBJ2-2|TRBV7-3|-|-|16
CASSNRGASNTGELFF
TGTGCCAGCAGCAACCGGGGCGCCTCGAACACCGGGGAGCTGTTTTTT
>TRBJ2-3|TRBV12-3/TRBV12-4|-|-|12
CASTRVSDTQYF
TGTGCCAGCACCCGGGTTTCCGATACGCAGTATTTT
>TRBJ2-7|TRBV7-9|-|TRBD1|14
CASSLRGQVYEQYF
TGTGCCAGCAGCTTAAGAGGACAGGTCTACGAGCAGTACTTC
>TRBJ2-3|TRBV6-5|-|-|14
CASSWGGDTDTQYF
TGTGCCAGCAGTTGGGGAGGTGACACAGATACGCAGTATTTT
>TRBJ2-5|TRBV5-4|-|TRBD2|16
CASSPQNGLAEETQYF
TGTGCCAGCAGCCCCCAGAATGGACTAGCGGAAGAGACCCAGTACTTC
>TRBJ1-1|TRBV18|-|-|14
CASSPSQGNTEAFF
TGTGCCAGCTCACCGAGTCAGGGGAACACTGAAGCTTTCTTT
>TRBJ1-1|TRBV6-2/TRBV6-3|-|-|12
CASRRSNTEAFF
TGTGCCAGCCGACGGTCGAACACTGAAGCTTTCTTT
>TRBJ1-5|TRBV6-5|-|-|14
CASSSAGTYQPQHF
TGTGCCAGCAGTTCTGCGGGGACCTATCAGCCCCAGCATTTT
>TRBJ1-4|TRBV5-5|-|-|10
CASSSEKLFF
TGTGCCAGCAGCTCCGAAAAACTGTTTTTT
>TRBJ2-7|TRBV20-1|once|TRBD1|12
CSARDRTYEQYF
TGCAGTGCCCGGGACAGGACCTACGAGCAGTACTTC
>TRBJ2-1|TRBV18|-|-|13
CASSPSANNEQFF
TGTGCCAGCTCACCATCGGCGAACAATGAGCAGTTCTTC
>TRBJ2-5|TRBV20-1|-|-|13
CSAATDKQETQYF
TGCAGTGCCGCGACAGACAAACAAGAGACCCAGTACTTC
>TRBJ2-1|TRBV29-1|-|TRBD2|19
CSVGGWLAGRGISYNEQFF
TGCAGCGTTGGGGGGTGGCTAGCGGGACGTGGAATTTCGTACAATGAGCAGTTCTTC
>TRBJ2-5|TRBV20-1|-|TRBD1|13
CSAKTGGSETQYF
TGCAGTGCAAAAACAGGGGGCAGTGAGACCCAGTACTTC
>TRBJ2-3|TRBV21-1|-|-|16
CASSKVPRDSKNTQYF
TGTGCCAGCAGCAAAGTGCCCCGGGACAGCAAGAATACGCAGTATTTT
>TRBJ1-1|TRBV7-2|-|TRBD1|15
CASSQWGQVNTEAFF
TGTGCCAGCAGTCAATGGGGACAGGTGAACACTGAAGCTTTCTTT
>TRBJ2-5|TRBV5-1|-|-|12
CASLSDKETQYF
TGCGCCAGCTTGTCCGACAAAGAGACCCAGTACTTC
>TRBJ1-5|TRBV6-1|-|-|15
CASRLSFMGNQPQHF
TGTGCCAGCAGGTTATCTTTTATGGGCAATCAGCCCCAGCATTTT
>TRBJ1-1|TRBV19|-|-|15
CASSKGSGVNTEAFF
TGTGCCAGTAGTAAGGGGTCAGGGGTGAACACTGAAGCTTTCTTT
>TRBJ2-7|TRBV6-1|-|TRBD1|13
CASKRTGGYEQYF
TGTGCCAGCAAGAGGACAGGGGGCTACGAGCAGTACTTC
>TRBJ2-2|TRBV29-1|-|-|14
CSVQRDIRTGELFF
TGCAGCGTCCAACGGGACATCCGCACCGGGGAGCTGTTTTTT
>TRBJ2-5|TRBV28|-|-|14
CASSFRDPTGTQYF
TGTGCCAGCAGTTTCCGGGACCCCACGGGGACCCAGTACTTC
>TRBJ1-2|TRBV18|-|TRBD1|16
CASSPTAGTGFYGYTF
TGTGCCAGCTCACCAACTGCCGGGACAGGATTCTATGGCTACACCTTC
>TRBJ2-3|TRBV10-3|-|-|14
CAIRTTLSTDTQYF
TGTGCCATCAGGACGACACTCAGCACAGATACGCAGTATTTT
>TRBJ1-2|TRBV3-1|-|-|15
CASSQDYAANYGYTF
TGTGCCAGCAGCCAAGATTACGCAGCTAACTATGGCTACACCTTC
>TRBJ1-2|TRBV12-3/TRBV12-4|-|TRBD1|14
CASRQQQGSYGYTF
TGTGCCAGCAGGCAGCAACAGGGGAGCTATGGCTACACCTTC
>TRBJ2-2|TRBV3-1|-|-|14
CASSQDPVAGELFF
TGTGCCAGCAGCCAAGACCCTGTAGCCGGGGAGCTGTTTTTT
>TRBJ1-1|TRBV12-3/TRBV12-4|-|TRBD1|15
CASSSRQGAGTEAFF
TGTGCCAGCAGTTCTAGACAGGGCGCGGGCACTGAAGCTTTCTTT
>TRBJ1-1|TRBV20-1|-|-|13
CSARMDLNTEAFF
TGCAGTGCTAGAATGGACTTGAACACTGAAGCTTTCTTT